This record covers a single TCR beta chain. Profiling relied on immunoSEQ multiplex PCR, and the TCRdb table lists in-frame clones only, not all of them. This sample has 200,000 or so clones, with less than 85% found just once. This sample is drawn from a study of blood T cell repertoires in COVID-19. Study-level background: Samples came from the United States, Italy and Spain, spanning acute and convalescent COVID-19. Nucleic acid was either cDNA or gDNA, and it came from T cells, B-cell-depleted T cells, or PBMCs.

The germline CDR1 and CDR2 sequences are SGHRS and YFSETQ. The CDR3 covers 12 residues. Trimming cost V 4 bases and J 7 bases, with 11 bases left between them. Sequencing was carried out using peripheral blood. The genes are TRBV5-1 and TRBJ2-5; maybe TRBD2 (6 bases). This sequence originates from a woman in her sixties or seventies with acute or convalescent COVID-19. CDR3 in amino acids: CASSPEGGTQYF. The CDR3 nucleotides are TGCGCCAGCAGCCCGGAGGGCGGGACCCAGTACTTC.